In its sample, the clone carrying this T cell receptor (beta chain) was seen many times. Its specificity is not known. Regions amplified from RNA transcripts were the TCR beta CDR3 regions. TCR CDR3 underwent first-round RT-PCR with the HTBI primer set. TCRdb recomputed calls from the multiplex PCR reads with MiXCR, one row per CDR3 protein. The sample shows 800,000 or so distinct CDR3 sequences, roughly 37% of them seen only once. Stable Graves' hyperthyroidism denoted no ophthalmopathy progression over 18 months. The CDR3 consists of 13 residues. With 4 bases removed from V and 7 bases from J, the gap between germline ends came to 13 bases. Germline values: CDR1 SGHDN, CDR2 FVKESK. The sample is drawn from a study of T cells in Graves' hyperthyroidism and ophthalmopathy. Whole-study results and caveats: In blood, most of the thyroid clonotypes expanded above 0.001 were also present.

The V gene is TRBV14, the J gene TRBJ1-2; D gene uncertain. This receptor was taken from a man aged 18 to 29 with Graves' hyperthyroidism. Sequencing was carried out using blood. Written as DNA, the CDR3 is TGTGCCAGCAGCCTGCGACCATGGGGTGGCTACACCTTC. The encoded protein is CASSLRPWGGYTF. The full variable domain, in which reference TRBV14 and TRBJ1-2 provide the parts outside the CDR3, is EAGVTQFPSHSVIEKGQTVTLRCDPISGHDNLYWYRRVMGKEIKFLLHFVKESKQDESGMPNNRFLAERTGGTYSTLKVQPAELEDSGVYFCASSLRPWGGYTFGSGTRLTVV.